This T cell receptor beta chain was observed in a study of vaccination and CD4 T cells after COVID-19. Sequenced with the Oncomine TCR Beta short-read assay was DNA taken from cultured CD4+ T cells. One entry per CDR3 protein results from TCRdb running MiXCR on the PCR reads. Counted here are roughly 6,000 distinct CDR3 sequences, 44% occurring once; the ten biggest clones make up approximately 37%. Regarding treatment: approximately nine-day PBMC culture with coronavirus spike peptide pools or control peptides (ViraFEST assay). Pre-COVID-19 pandemic sampling (2011-2018) yielded the unexposed donor's CD4+ T cells. This clonotype is labeled medium-sized. Its antigen is unidentified. Germline loops: CDR1 SNHLY, CDR2 FYNNEI. This CDR3 contains 14 residues. J was trimmed by 0 bases and V by 8 bases; bases with no gene match: 6.

V is TRBV2 and J is TRBJ1-1; 7 bases are a match to TRBD1. The sample comprised CD4+ T cells from blood, cultured in vitro. The clonotype comes from a human donor in good health. The CDR3 region is CASCLTGLNTEAFF. Written as DNA, the CDR3 is TGTGCCAGCTGCTTGACAGGGCTGAACACTGAAGCTTTCTTT. Supplemented by reference TRBV2 and TRBJ1-1, the full variable domain reads EPEVTQTPSHQVTQMGQEVILRCVPISNHLYFYWYRQILGQKVEFLVSFYNNEISEKSEIFDDQFSVERPDGSNFTLKIRSTKLEDSAMYFCASCLTGLNTEAFFGQGTRLTVV.